This entry lists 20 T cell receptor beta chains sequenced from one sample in a study of T-cell reconstitution after alpha-beta-depleted transplantation in children (TCRdb year 2016). Receptor libraries were prepared by PCR. Instrument on record: Illumina HiSeq 2500. To normalize quantification of the TCRbeta repertoire, the TCR libraries were built with molecular barcoding that relied on unique molecular identifiers. TCRdb took the public reads, trimmed them with fastp at Q25, ran MiXCR for clone calling and kept in-frame beta chains. Entries that share a CDR3 protein sequence are merged under the most common genes and DNA. Here the sample has more than 500,000 distinct CDR3 sequences; about an eighth occur a single time. Together, the top ten hold approximately 15% of the sample. The treatment or condition label, as the study defines it: allogeneic hematopoietic cell transplantation with graft depleted of TCRalphabeta T cells and CD19 B cells.

Specimen: PBMCs, mostly from graft donor cells, collected 180 days after TCRalphabeta/CD19-depleted stem cell transplant. These receptors were obtained from a female patient between 2 and 15 years old who had a stem cell transplant for aplastic anemia, so the T cells may come from the graft donor.

This clonotype was recorded a few times. This chain links TRBV5-1 with TRBJ2-2; 7 nucleotides line up with TRBD2. This CDR3 is 13 amino acids long. Germline-derived CDR1 and CDR2 are SGHRS and YFSETQ. V dropped 7 bases and J dropped 7; count of bases not matched to a gene: 7. The CDR3 loop reads CASGRSGIGELFF. The DNA for the CDR3 is TGCGCCAGCGGAAGAAGCGGGATCGGGGAGCTGTTTTTT.

The sample holds a few counts of this clonotype. This chain connects TRBV21-1 to TRBJ2-7. TRBV21-1 is shown as a pseudogene. This CDR3 has 16 amino acids. This CDR3 is CASSKQVWGDFYEQYF. The CDR3 nucleotides are TGTGCCAGCAGCAAACAGGTCTGGGGAGACTTCTACGAGCAGTACTTC.

In its sample, this clonotype was seen many times. This chain connects TRBV9 to TRBJ2-4, with D possibly TRBD2 on 6 matching bases. The V gene lost 4 bases and the J gene lost 0 bases, with 17 bases spanning the gap. CDR1 is SGDLS and CDR2 is YYNGEE in the germline V gene. The CDR3 totals 17 residues. CDR3 sequence: CASSSRRDPGAKNIQYF. The CDR3 nucleotides read TGTGCCAGCAGCTCAAGGAGGGATCCGGGAGCCAAAAACATTCAGTACTTC.

This chain uses TRBV15 with TRBJ2-3; 11 bases align to TRBD2. Germline CDR1 LNHNV, CDR2 YYDKDF (reference sequence). CDR3 length: 16 residues. The J segment lost 4 bases and the V segment lost 2 bases, leaving 5 bases of the junction unmatched. The CDR3 region is CATSRKLAGVADTQYF. CDR3 in DNA: TGTGCCACCAGCAGAAAACTAGCGGGAGTAGCAGATACGCAGTATTTT.

This clonotype came up a few times. The rearrangement joins TRBV3-1 to TRBJ2-1; perhaps TRBD1 as D (5 bases). The CDR3 covers 15 residues. CDR1 is LGHDT, CDR2 YNNKEL, per germline (reference sequence). The germline V and J ends were trimmed by 4 bases and 0 bases, with 10 bases remaining between them. CDR3 loop: CASSPTGVSYNEQFF. CDR3 sequence (DNA): TGTGCCAGCAGCCCCACAGGAGTCTCCTACAATGAGCAGTTCTTC.

This clonotype was recorded many times. CDR3 DNA: TGCGCCAGCAACGTGGAGGGACAGGGCTACAATGAGCAGTTCTTC. Its protein product is CASNVEGQGYNEQFF. V gene TRBV5-1 combines with J gene TRBJ2-1, with TRBD1 matching over 9 bases. The CDR3 sequence is 15 residues long. V was clipped by 6 bases and J by 3 bases; unmatched bases: 7. The germline V gene has CDR1 SGHRS and CDR2 YFSETQ.

This clonotype has only a few counts. This chain connects TRBV7-2 to TRBJ1-5, with D unclear. The germline V gene has CDR1 SGHTA and CDR2 FQGNSA. The length of the CDR3 is 15 residues. The V end lost 2 bases, the J end lost 4 bases, and 12 bases lay between the germline ends. CDR3 in amino acids: CASSLMTTLNQPQHF. The DNA of the CDR3 is TGTGCCAGCAGCTTAATGACGACGCTGAATCAGCCCCAGCATTTT.

This clonotype turned up a few times. The rearrangement uses TRBV10-3 and TRBJ2-3; 8 bases agree with TRBD1. The J segment lost 2 bases and the V segment lost 5 bases, leaving 15 bases of the junction unmatched. The CDR3 length is 18 residues. Germline-derived CDR1 and CDR2 are ENHRY and SYGVKD. The chain's CDR3 is CAISYRTGLIHDTDTQYF. CDR3 nucleotide sequence: TGTGCCATCAGTTACAGGACAGGGTTGATCCACGACACAGATACGCAGTATTTT.

The sample holds a few counts of this clonotype. The chain couples TRBV30 to TRBJ2-2; no clear D. The CDR3 runs 13 residues. Trimming cost V 5 bases and J 0 bases, with 7 bases left between them. Looked up from germline, CDR1 is GTSNPN and CDR2 is SVGIG (reference sequence). This CDR3 is CAWERSNTGELFF. The CDR3 DNA reads as TGTGCCTGGGAAAGATCGAACACCGGGGAGCTGTTTTTT. Supplemented by reference TRBV30 and TRBJ2-2, the full variable domain reads SQTIHQWPATLVQPVGSPLSLECTVEGTSNPNLYWYRQAAGRGLQLLFYSVGIGQISSEVPQNLSASRPQDRQFILSSKKLLLSDSGFYLCAWERSNTGELFFGEGSRLTVL.

At least ten counts were recorded for this clonotype. The J gene is TRBJ2-3, the V gene TRBV29-1, with D perhaps TRBD2 (6 bases). The CDR3 loop spans 15 amino acids. V was trimmed by 7 bases and J by 1 base, leaving 18 bases between them. Germline lookup yields CDR1 SQVTM and CDR2 ANQGSEA. The CDR3 spells CSARRVAWGTDTQYF. Written as DNA, the CDR3 is TGCAGCGCACGGAGGGTAGCGTGGGGCACAGATACGCAGTATTTT.

This clonotype was counted only a few times. CDR3 sequence: CSARDASTDTQYF. CDR3 DNA sequence: TGCAGTGCTAGAGATGCTAGCACAGATACGCAGTATTTT. The chain couples TRBV20-1 to TRBJ2-3; D remains ambiguous. Germline CDR1 is DFQATT and CDR2 is SNEGSKA (reference sequence). V was pared by 0 bases and J by 0 bases, with 4 bases between. This CDR3 is 13 amino acids long.

This clonotype was observed many times. V gene TRBV27 combines with J gene TRBJ2-1; 15 positions agree with TRBD2. The V segment lost 2 bases and the J segment 7 bases; nucleotides outside the gene matches: 9. Germline lookup yields CDR1 MNHEY and CDR2 SMNVEV (reference sequence). This CDR3 has 18 amino acids. The CDR3 DNA reads as TGTGCCAGCAGTTTAAGGACTAGCGGGAGGGCCATGTATAATGAGCAGTTCTTC. Translation: CASSLRTSGRAMYNEQFF.

In its sample, this clonotype was seen a few times. This rearrangement joins TRBV24-1 to TRBJ2-2; D call uncertain. The CDR3 has 12 residues. CDR1 is KGHDR, CDR2 SFDVKD, per germline. The V gene lost 8 bases and the J gene lost 4 bases, with 7 bases spanning the gap. Here the CDR3 reads CATNVGTGELFF. DNA for the CDR3: TGTGCCACCAACGTGGGCACCGGGGAGCTGTTTTTT.

This clonotype was seen a handful of times. CDR3 amino acids: CASSLTGRRVQETQYF. The CDR3, as DNA: TGCGCCAGCAGCTTGACAGGGCGGCGGGTCCAAGAGACCCAGTACTTC. This sequence joins TRBV5-1 and TRBJ2-5; tentatively, D is TRBD1 (6 bases). There are 16 residues in the CDR3. The V and J ends lost 1 base and 1 base respectively, with 14 bases between them. CDR1 and CDR2 (germline): SGHRS, YFSETQ.

This clonotype was detected many times. The chain recombines TRBV7-2 with TRBJ2-3, with 7 bases matching TRBD1. V lost 3 bases, J lost 3 bases, and 3 bases stayed unmatched. The V gene's germline CDR1 is SGHTA and CDR2 FQGNSA. CDR3 length: 14 amino acids. The CDR3: CASSLTGPTDTQYF. In nucleotides, the CDR3 is TGTGCCAGCAGCTTGACAGGGCCTACAGATACGCAGTATTTT.

This clonotype was seen more than once but under ten times. V gene TRBV7-8 combines with J gene TRBJ1-6, with a weak D call TRBD1 (5 bases). The germline V and J ends were trimmed by 1 base and 8 bases, with 9 bases remaining between them. The CDR3 is 14 residues long. The germline gives CDR1 SGHVS, CDR2 FQNEAQ. Here the CDR3 reads CASSLGGSHSPLHF. DNA for the CDR3: TGTGCCAGCAGCTTAGGGGGGTCGCATTCACCCCTCCACTTT.

There are a few counts of this clonotype. V usage is TRBV27 and J usage is TRBJ2-7; D call uncertain. V was cut by 9 bases and J by 0 bases, with 15 bases left in between. The V gene's germline CDR1 is MNHEY and CDR2 SMNVEV (reference sequence). The CDR3 is 14 residues long. CDR3 nucleotides: TGTGCCAGTTCTCGGCATTCAAGCTCCTACGAGCAGTACTTC. It yields the protein CASSRHSSSYEQYF.

This clonotype has ten or more counts. The chain combines TRBV20-1 with TRBJ2-4; TRBD1 is a possible D gene (6 bases). Germline CDR1 and CDR2: DFQATT and SNEGSKA (reference sequence). V lost 8 bases, J lost 0 bases, and 11 bases lay in between. The CDR3 length is 13 residues. The CDR3 bases are TGCAGTACAAAGGACAGAGCCAAAAACATTCAGTACTTC. This encodes CSTKDRAKNIQYF.

The chain combines TRBV5-1 with TRBJ2-1; 16 nucleotides align to TRBD2. Germline V gene lookup returns CDR1 SGHRS and CDR2 YFSETQ. The CDR3 runs to 18 residues. V lost 5 bases, J lost 3 bases, and 8 bases stayed unmatched. CDR3 nucleotides: TGCGCCAGCAGTAATTTGGGACTAGCGGGAGGGATCTACAATGAGCAGTTCTTC. Translated, it gives CASSNLGLAGGIYNEQFF.

The chain has TRBV30 and TRBJ2-1; 9 nucleotides align to TRBD1. This CDR3 is built from 16 residues. Germline trimming cut 3 bases from V and 12 bases from J; bases unmatched to any gene: 18. Germline loops: CDR1 GTSNPN, CDR2 SVGIG (reference sequence). The CDR3 bases are TGTGCCTGGAGACAGGGAACAGGGGGCAATGACCCACTGCAGTTCTTC. Translation: CAWRQGTGGNDPLQFF.